This entry features one T cell receptor (beta chain) sequence. Generated by immunoSEQ multiplex PCR, the TCRdb table keeps only in-frame clones and is missing some. Of about 170,000 clones listed, 65% to 90% were seen once; the top ten hold 7%. Germline V gene sequence: CDR1 ENHRY, CDR2 SYGVKD. The J segment lost 5 bases and the V segment lost 5 bases, leaving 5 bases of the junction unmatched. There are 13 residues in the CDR3. The sample is drawn from a study of blood T cell repertoires in COVID-19. The TCR originated in a woman aged 40 to 50 with COVID-19, enrolled during active disease. The J gene is TRBJ2-5, the V gene TRBV10-3, with 7 bases that match TRBD2. Material: peripheral blood. CDR3: CAISNAGVETQYF. The CDR3 bases are TGTGCCATCAGTAACGCGGGAGTTGAGACCCAGTACTTC.